Below are 29 T cell receptor beta chains sequenced from a single sample in a study of neoadjuvant anti-PD-1 for oral cavity cancer. The protocol was immunoSEQ multiplex PCR, while the TCRdb copy is restricted to in-frame clones and leaves out a portion. The table shows fewer than 70,000 clones, with approximately 79% occurring only once. The input for sequencing was PBMCs, taken before nivolumab (anti-PD-1) treatment. The source of these receptors is a person aged 40-85 years with oral cavity squamous cell carcinoma.

J is TRBJ2-1 and V is TRBV29-1; 8 bases map to TRBD2. In germline, CDR1 is SQVTM, CDR2 ANQGSEA. This CDR3 is 15 amino acids long. Trimming took 4 bases from V and 10 from J; bases not matched to a gene: 15. The CDR3 nucleotides are TGCAGCGTTGGGGTGCGGGGGGAACTAGCGCCCGAGCAGTTCTTC. This codes for CSVGVRGELAPEQFF.

The sample holds a few counts of this clone. The chain combines TRBV10-2 with TRBJ2-7; no definite D call. Germline V gene data show CDR1 as WSHSY and CDR2 as SAAADI. This CDR3 has 12 residues. Trimming left V 7 bases short and J 4 bases short, with 11 bases between. Here the CDR3 DNA reads TGCGCCAGCACGTCCGAAGGGTACGAGCAGTACTTC. It specifies CASTSEGYEQYF.

This rearrangement joins TRBV5-4 to TRBJ1-2; 9 nucleotides line up with TRBD1. Germline CDR1 is SGHNT and CDR2 is YYREEE (reference sequence). The length of the CDR3 is 15 residues. Trimming removed 4 bases from V and 8 bases from J; junction bases left unmatched: 12. The CDR3 DNA sequence: TGTGCCAGCAGCCAATTTACAGGGGGCGCTGGGGGCTACACCTTC. Its protein is CASSQFTGGAGGYTF.

The chain links TRBV7-3 to TRBJ2-3, with 7 bases identical to TRBD2. The CDR3 spans 16 residues. With V trimmed by 1 base and J by 6 bases, 10 bases remained unmatched. Germline loops: CDR1 SGHTA, CDR2 FQGTGA. CDR3 DNA sequence: TGTGCCAGCAGCTTAAGCGGGAGAAGTTCGGCGGATACGCAGTATTTT. It specifies CASSLSGRSSADTQYF.

The genes are TRBV7-9 and TRBJ1-1, with D possibly TRBD1 on 5 matching bases. Germline values: CDR1 SEHNR, CDR2 FQNEAQ (reference sequence). Trimming stripped 10 bases from V and 5 bases from J, with 17 bases between. The CDR3 runs 13 residues. The CDR3 sequence: CATPGQGETEAFF. CDR3 sequence (DNA): TGTGCCACCCCCGGGCAGGGAGAAACTGAAGCTTTCTTT.

The J gene is TRBJ2-1, the V gene TRBV10-3; 7 nucleotides align to TRBD2. Germline loops: CDR1 ENHRY, CDR2 SYGVKD. The CDR3 contains 15 residues. The trim removed 3 bases at V and 3 bases at J, leaving 5 bases unmatched. CDR3 amino acids: CAISDTGTIYNEQFF. The DNA for the CDR3 is TGTGCCATCAGTGATACCGGGACTATCTACAATGAGCAGTTCTTC.

On this clone itself: Other DNA sequences within the sample encode an identical CDR3. The chain employs TRBV9 and TRBJ2-1; a possible D gene is TRBD2 (5 bases). Trimming cost V 2 bases and J 4 bases, with 10 bases left between them. Germline V gene sequence: CDR1 SGDLS, CDR2 YYNGEE. The CDR3 runs 14 residues. DNA for the CDR3: TGTGCCAGCAGCGTTGGACTTGGGTACAATGAGCAGTTCTTC. It is translated as CASSVGLGYNEQFF.

This chain's CDR3 is CASSIWASEYNEQFF. In nucleotides, the CDR3 is TGTGCCAGTAGTATCTGGGCTAGCGAGTACAATGAGCAGTTCTTC. The genes are TRBV19 and TRBJ2-1; D perhaps matches TRBD2 (6 bases). CDR3 length: 15 amino acids. V was shortened by 3 bases and J by 4 bases, with 13 bases between the two germline ends. Germline CDR1 LNHDA, CDR2 SQIVND (reference sequence).

The J gene is TRBJ1-1, the V gene TRBV6-6; tentative D call: TRBD1 (5 bases). Trimming left V 7 bases short and J 4 bases short, with 13 bases between. CDR3 length equals 13 residues. The germline V gene has CDR1 MNHNY and CDR2 SVGAGI (reference sequence). Here the CDR3 reads CASTRGIGTEAFF. The CDR3 nucleotides read TGTGCCAGCACTCGGGGCATAGGCACTGAAGCTTTCTTT.

This chain joins TRBV18 and TRBJ1-6; D is unclear. This CDR3 is 13 amino acids long. The V gene's germline CDR1 is KGHSH and CDR2 LQKENI. With 9 bases removed from V and 7 bases from J, the gap between germline ends came to 13 bases. CDR3 nucleotides: TGTGCCAGTTTGACCGACCTCAATTCACCCCTCCACTTT. Encoded protein: CASLTDLNSPLHF. Full variable domain (remainder filled in from reference TRBV18 and TRBJ1-6): NAGVMQNPRHLVRRRGQEARLRCSPMKGHSHVYWYRQLPEEGLKFMVYLQKENIIDESGMPKERFSAEFPKEGPSILRIQQVVRGDSAAYFCASLTDLNSPLHFGNGTRLTVT.

This rearrangement joins TRBV5-1 to TRBJ1-2; the D is unclear. This CDR3 contains 14 residues. The germline V gene encodes CDR1 SGHRS and CDR2 YFSETQ. Trimming cost V 6 bases and J 10 bases, with 22 bases left between them. The chain's CDR3 is CASTFYQGSKYYTF. The CDR3 DNA reads TGCGCCAGCACCTTTTACCAAGGGAGTAAATACTACACCTTC.

This clone has more than one count but fewer than ten. The CDR3: CASTSGGYNEQFF. CDR3 in DNA: TGTGCCAGTACTTCCGGGGGCTACAATGAGCAGTTCTTC. The V and J genes are TRBV2 and TRBJ2-1; D perhaps matches TRBD2 (6 bases). CDR3 length: 13 residues. V was trimmed by 9 bases and J by 3 bases, leaving 12 bases between them. From germline, CDR1 is SNHLY and CDR2 FYNNEI.

V and J are TRBV6-6 and TRBJ1-2; weak D call: TRBD1 (5 bases). The germline V gene has CDR1 MNHNY and CDR2 SVGAGI (reference sequence). Trimming removed 6 bases from V and 5 bases from J, with 7 bases in between. The CDR3 runs 11 residues. The CDR3 is CASSQGYGYTF. The CDR3 coding sequence is TGTGCCAGCAGCCAGGGATATGGCTACACCTTC.

This chain links TRBV6-1 with TRBJ1-1, with a possible D match to TRBD1 (6 bases). The CDR3 consists of 12 residues. V dropped 6 bases and J dropped 8 bases, with 13 bases sitting between them. CDR1 MNHNS and CDR2 SASEGT come from the germline V gene. The CDR3 bases are TGTGCCAGCAGCGTAGACAGGACAGAAGCTTTCTTT. Translation gives CASSVDRTEAFF.

The gene calls are TRBV7-6 and TRBJ2-3, with TRBD2 as a possible D gene (7 bases). The CDR3 covers 16 residues. The V and J ends lost 5 bases and 9 bases respectively, with 24 bases between them. In germline, CDR1 is SGHVS, CDR2 FNYEAQ. CDR3 DNA sequence: TGTGCCAGCAGCCTGGGGGCTCTAGCGGTTCAAAGGACGCAGTATTTT. Translation gives CASSLGALAVQRTQYF.

The V gene is TRBV30, the J gene TRBJ1-1, with 7 bases that match TRBD1. V was pared by 2 bases and J by 0 bases, with 3 bases of the junction left unmatched. The CDR3 totals 14 residues. Germline V gene sequence: CDR1 GTSNPN, CDR2 SVGIG (reference sequence). CDR3: CAWSWDSLNTEAFF. CDR3 sequence (DNA): TGTGCCTGGAGTTGGGACAGTCTGAACACTGAAGCTTTCTTT.

This chain joins TRBV4-2 and TRBJ2-1; D possibly corresponds to TRBD2 (6 bases). This CDR3 is built from 17 residues. CDR1 is LGHNA and CDR2 is YNFKEQ in the germline V gene. With 0 bases removed from V and 1 base from J, the gap between germline ends came to 13 bases. The CDR3 bases are TGTGCCAGCAGCCAAGAGGGGCGGGGAAGGTCCTACAATGAGCAGTTCTTC. Residues: CASSQEGRGRSYNEQFF.

CDR3 sequence reads: CSATDRLEAFF. The CDR3 nucleotides read TGCAGTGCTACGGACAGGCTTGAAGCTTTCTTT. The V call is TRBV20-1, the J call TRBJ1-1, with 7 bases lining up with TRBD1. J lost 7 bases, V lost 4 bases, and 3 bases had no gene match. The CDR3 is made up of 11 amino acids. Germline V gene lookup returns CDR1 DFQATT and CDR2 SNEGSKA (reference sequence).

The chain uses TRBV7-6 and TRBJ2-2; 7 nucleotides align to TRBD1. Germline-derived CDR1 and CDR2 are SGHVS and FNYEAQ. The CDR3 spans 14 residues. Trimming cost V 0 bases and J 7 bases; bases outside gene matches: 2. The chain's CDR3 is CASSLARGHGELFF. CDR3 nucleotides: TGTGCCAGCAGCTTAGCGAGGGGGCACGGGGAGCTGTTTTTT. The full variable domain, with the rest looked up from reference TRBV7-6 and TRBJ2-2, is GAGVSQSPRYKVTKRGQDVALRCDPISGHVSLYWYRQALGQGPEFLTYFNYEAQQDKSGLPNDRFSAERPEGSISTLTIQRTEQRDSAMYRCASSLARGHGELFFGEGSRLTVL.

The V call is TRBV2, the J call TRBJ2-5; the D gene could be TRBD1 or TRBD2 (6 bases each). Gene TRBJ2-7 matches the end of the DNA better, so the J call may be wrong. This CDR3 contains 14 residues. The V gene's germline CDR1 is SNHLY and CDR2 FYNNEI. The DNA of the CDR3 is TGTGCCAGCAAGGGGGGAGTTACCTTCTACGAGCAGTACTTC. It specifies CASKGGVTFYEQYF.

This rearrangement joins TRBV5-4 to TRBJ2-1, with 9 positions matching TRBD1. The CDR3 covers 16 residues. The V and J ends lost 6 bases and 2 bases, in that order; junction bases with no gene match: 9. CDR1 is SGHNT and CDR2 is YYREEE in the germline V gene (reference sequence). In DNA form, the CDR3 reads TGTGCCAGCAATGGGGGCCGGGACAGGGCCTACAATGAGCAGTTCTTC. Its translation is CASNGGRDRAYNEQFF.

V and J are TRBV7-6 and TRBJ2-5; 10 bases are shared with TRBD2. The V gene's germline CDR1 is SGHVS and CDR2 FNYEAQ. V lost 2 bases, J lost 0 bases, and 12 bases stayed unmatched. The CDR3 runs to 19 residues. The CDR3 sequence: CASSLIAGGLEPYQETQYF. In DNA, the CDR3 is TGTGCCAGCAGCTTAATAGCGGGAGGTCTGGAACCTTACCAAGAGACCCAGTACTTC.

The chain uses TRBV28 and TRBJ1-2; the D gene is possibly TRBD1 (5 bases). The CDR3 is 16 residues long. V was trimmed by 1 base and J by 8 bases, leaving 20 bases between them. CDR1 MDHEN and CDR2 SYDVKM come from the germline V gene. The CDR3 region is CASSLLPYSRSGGYTF. CDR3 nucleotide sequence: TGTGCCAGCAGTTTATTACCCTACAGCAGATCAGGGGGCTACACCTTC.

This chain joins TRBV18 and TRBJ2-1; D is undetermined. The CDR3 length is 13 residues. Trimming removed 0 bases at V and 7 bases at J, with 7 bases between. Germline V gives CDR1 KGHSH, CDR2 LQKENI. CDR3 amino acids: CASSPPSTNEQFF. As DNA, the CDR3 is TGTGCCAGCTCACCACCGTCGACAAATGAGCAGTTCTTC.

The V gene is TRBV6-4, the J gene TRBJ2-2; 13 positions agree with TRBD2. V shed 5 bases, J shed 0 bases, and the junction held 3 bases outside the gene matches. The CDR3 consists of 17 residues. Germline V gene data show CDR1 as MRHNA and CDR2 as SNTAGT. CDR3 in DNA: TGTGCCAGCAGTCGGACTAGCGGGGGAGCGAACACCGGGGAGCTGTTTTTT. The encoded protein is CASSRTSGGANTGELFF.

The CDR3, as DNA: TGTGCCACCAGCAGAGAAACCGGGACAGGGGGCAATCAGCCCCAGCATTTT. Its translation: CATSRETGTGGNQPQHF. The V and J genes are TRBV15 and TRBJ1-5, with TRBD1 matching 10 bases. This CDR3 has 17 amino acids. Per the germline V gene, CDR1 is LNHNV and CDR2 is YYDKDF (reference sequence). Trimming cost V 0 bases and J 2 bases; bases outside gene matches: 4.

The genes are TRBV5-5 and TRBJ2-3, with D perhaps matching TRBD2 (5 bases). CDR3 length: 16 residues. The V end lost 4 bases, the J end lost 2 bases, and 17 bases lay between the germline ends. The germline CDR1 and CDR2 sequences are SGHKS and YYEKEE (reference sequence). CDR3 protein: CASSPRGGGPTDTQYF. Written as DNA, the CDR3 is TGTGCCAGCAGCCCCCGAGGAGGAGGCCCCACAGATACGCAGTATTTT. Complete variable domain (other parts from reference TRBV5-5 and TRBJ2-3): DAGVTQSPTHLIKTRGQQVTLRCSPISGHKSVSWYQQVLGQGPQFIFQYYEKEERGRGNFPDRFSARQFPNYSSELNVNALLLGDSALYLCASSPRGGGPTDTQYFGPGTRLTVL.

V gene TRBV7-3 combines with J gene TRBJ2-1; D is perhaps TRBD1 (6 bases). Deletions cut 5 bases from V and 6 bases from J, with 11 bases between. Per germline, CDR1 SGHTA and CDR2 FQGTGA. The CDR3 totals 13 residues. CDR3 protein: CASSPTGINEQFF. The CDR3 bases are TGTGCCAGCAGCCCTACAGGGATCAATGAGCAGTTCTTC.

This chain links TRBV19 with TRBJ1-4; 7 positions match TRBD1. The CDR3 spans 13 residues. The germline V gene encodes CDR1 LNHDA and CDR2 SQIVND (reference sequence). The junction had 2 bases not matched to a gene; V was cut back by 3 bases and J by 7 bases. The CDR3 DNA reads as TGTGCCAGTAGTATTCAGGGGGGTGAAAAACTGTTTTTT. This sequence encodes CASSIQGGEKLFF.